This T cell receptor (beta chain) was captured in a study of shared clonotypes between healthy human individuals. Turning to the study itself: The cohort had a couple of women and a few men, ages 18 to 49.

Germline CDR1 SGHDN, CDR2 FVKESK. CDR3 length equals 13 residues. V was trimmed by 1 base and J by 7 bases, leaving 10 bases between them. Authors' data handling: ImmunoSEQ output held junction-only sequences without quality scores, so filtering differed. Clones were read by immunoSEQ multiplex PCR, and TCRdb kept only the in-frame ones, dropping some. For V, J and clone size, that table is used; D and trimming come from the DNA. The sample shows 450,000 or so clones, around 77% of them seen only once. Note on this clone: Its antigen is unknown.

The study used about 84 million PBMCs per unsorted sample for genomic DNA. General observations from the study: The expectation was that sequencing depth would affect clonotype sharing among donors.

The sequence was collected from a woman between 40 and 50 years old in good health. Some clones in this sample may be carry-over from other donors' samples. The V and J genes are TRBV14 and TRBJ1-2, with D unresolved. Sequencing was done on a sample of PBMCs. CDR3 in DNA: TGTGCCAGCAGCCAAGTGCCCAGGACTGGCTACACCTTC. Translating it yields CASSQVPRTGYTF.